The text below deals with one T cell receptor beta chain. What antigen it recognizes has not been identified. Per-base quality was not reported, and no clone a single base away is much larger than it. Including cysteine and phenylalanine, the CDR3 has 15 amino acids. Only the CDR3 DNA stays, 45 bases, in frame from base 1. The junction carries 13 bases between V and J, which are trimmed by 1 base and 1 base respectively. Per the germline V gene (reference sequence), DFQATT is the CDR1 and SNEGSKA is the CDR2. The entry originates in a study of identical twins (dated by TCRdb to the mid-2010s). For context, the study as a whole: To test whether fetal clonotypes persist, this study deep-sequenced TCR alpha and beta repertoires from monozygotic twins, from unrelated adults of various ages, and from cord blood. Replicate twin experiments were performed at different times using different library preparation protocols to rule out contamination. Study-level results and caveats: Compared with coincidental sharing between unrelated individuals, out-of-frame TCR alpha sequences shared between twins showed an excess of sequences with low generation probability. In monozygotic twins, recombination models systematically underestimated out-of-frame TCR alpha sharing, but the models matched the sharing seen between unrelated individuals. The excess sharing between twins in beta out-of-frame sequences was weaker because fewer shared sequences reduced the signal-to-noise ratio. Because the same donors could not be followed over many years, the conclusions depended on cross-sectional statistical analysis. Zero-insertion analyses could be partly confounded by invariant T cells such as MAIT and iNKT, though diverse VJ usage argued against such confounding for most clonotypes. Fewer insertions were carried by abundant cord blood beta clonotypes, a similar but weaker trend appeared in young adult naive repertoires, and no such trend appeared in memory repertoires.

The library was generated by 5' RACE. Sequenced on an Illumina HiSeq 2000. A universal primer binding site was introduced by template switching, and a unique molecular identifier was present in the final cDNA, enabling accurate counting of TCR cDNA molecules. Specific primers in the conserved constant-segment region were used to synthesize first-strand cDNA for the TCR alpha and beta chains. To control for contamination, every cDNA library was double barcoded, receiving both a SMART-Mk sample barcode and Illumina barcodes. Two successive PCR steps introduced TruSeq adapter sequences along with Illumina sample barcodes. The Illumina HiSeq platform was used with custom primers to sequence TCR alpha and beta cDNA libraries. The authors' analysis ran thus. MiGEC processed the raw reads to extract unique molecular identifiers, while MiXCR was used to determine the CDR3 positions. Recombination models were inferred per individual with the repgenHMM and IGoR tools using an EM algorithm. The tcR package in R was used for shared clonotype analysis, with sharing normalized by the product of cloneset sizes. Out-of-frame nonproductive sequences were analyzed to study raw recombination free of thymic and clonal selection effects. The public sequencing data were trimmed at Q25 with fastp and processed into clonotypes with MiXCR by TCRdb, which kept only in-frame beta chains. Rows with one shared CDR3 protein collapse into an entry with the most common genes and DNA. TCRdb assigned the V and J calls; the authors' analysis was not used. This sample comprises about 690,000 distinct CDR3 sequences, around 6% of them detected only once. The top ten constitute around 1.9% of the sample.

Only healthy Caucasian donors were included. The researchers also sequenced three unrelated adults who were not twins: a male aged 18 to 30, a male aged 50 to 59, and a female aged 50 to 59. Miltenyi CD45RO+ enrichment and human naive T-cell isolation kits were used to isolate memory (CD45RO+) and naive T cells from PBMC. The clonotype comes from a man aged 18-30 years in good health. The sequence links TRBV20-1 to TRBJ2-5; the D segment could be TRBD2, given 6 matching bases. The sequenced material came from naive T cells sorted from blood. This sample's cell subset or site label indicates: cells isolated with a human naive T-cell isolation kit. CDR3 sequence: CSARVRGLIQETQYF. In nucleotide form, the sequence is TGCAGTGCTAGAGTCCGTGGACTAATCCAAGAGACCCAGTACTTC.